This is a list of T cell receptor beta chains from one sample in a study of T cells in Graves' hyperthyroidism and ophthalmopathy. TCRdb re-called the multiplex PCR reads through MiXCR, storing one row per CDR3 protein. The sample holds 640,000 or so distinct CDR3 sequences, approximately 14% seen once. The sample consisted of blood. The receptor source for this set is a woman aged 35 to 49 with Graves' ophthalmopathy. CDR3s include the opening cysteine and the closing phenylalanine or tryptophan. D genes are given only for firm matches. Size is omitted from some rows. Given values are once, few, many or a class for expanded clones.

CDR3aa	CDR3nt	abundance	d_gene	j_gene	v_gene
CASMIGGPQETQYF	TGTGCCAGCATGATTGGGGGACCCCAAGAGACCCAGTACTTC	NA	NA	TRBJ2-5	TRBV6-1
CASSQGQDEAFF	TGTGCCAGCAGCCAGGGACAGGATGAAGCTTTCTTT	NA	TRBD1	TRBJ1-1	TRBV4-2
CASSATGGWNQPQHF	TGTGCCAGCAGCGCGACAGGGGGTTGGAACCAGCCCCAGCATTTT	many	TRBD1	TRBJ1-5	TRBV7-8
CASSMGRGRRRTEAFF	TGTGCCAGTAGTATGGGGAGGGGGCGACGGCGAACTGAAGCTTTCTTT	many	TRBD1	TRBJ1-1	TRBV19
CASRQGEDYGYTF	TGTGCCAGTAGACAGGGAGAGGACTATGGCTACACCTTC	many	NA	TRBJ1-2	TRBV19
CASALRGGGLEETQYF	TGTGCTAGTGCCCTCCGGGGAGGGGGCTTAGAAGAGACCCAGTACTTC	many	NA	TRBJ2-5	TRBV12-5
CASSLPLGGNQPQHF	TGTGCCAGTAGTCTACCTTTAGGCGGGAATCAGCCCCAGCATTTT	many	NA	TRBJ1-5	TRBV19
CASRRASGTYEQYF	TGTGCCAGCAGAAGGGCTAGCGGAACCTACGAGCAGTACTTC	many	TRBD2	TRBJ2-7	TRBV6-2/TRBV6-3
CASSQRGGANYGYTF	TGTGCCAGCAGCCAACGTGGGGGAGCTAACTATGGCTACACCTTC	many	NA	TRBJ1-2	TRBV7-9
CASSLWGDPNYEQYF	TGTGCCAGCAGTTTATGGGGGGATCCAAACTACGAGCAGTACTTC	many	NA	TRBJ2-7	TRBV12-3/TRBV12-4
CASSLSGYGQELQYF	TGTGCCAGCAGCTTGAGCGGGTACGGGCAGGAGCTTCAGTACTTC	NA	NA	TRBJ2-4	TRBV5-6
CASSLGAGANTEAFF	TGCGCCAGCAGCTTGGGGGCAGGGGCGAACACTGAAGCTTTCTTT	many	NA	TRBJ1-1	TRBV5-1
CSASGTGSNQPQHF	TGCAGTGCTAGCGGGACAGGAAGCAATCAGCCCCAGCATTTT	NA	TRBD1	TRBJ1-5	TRBV20-1
CASSGGSGIYGYTF	TGTGCCAGCAGCGGAGGGTCAGGGATCTATGGCTACACCTTC	many	NA	TRBJ1-2	TRBV9
CSATGTGSRGTEAFF	TGCAGTGCCACCGGGACAGGGTCCCGGGGCACTGAAGCTTTCTTT	few	TRBD1	TRBJ1-1	TRBV20-1
CASSPGTWETQYF	TGCGCCAGCAGTCCCGGGACCTGGGAGACCCAGTACTTC	many	NA	TRBJ2-5	TRBV10-1
CASSLFGLAGQETQYF	TGCGCCAGCAGCTTGTTCGGGCTAGCGGGGCAAGAGACCCAGTACTTC	NA	TRBD2	TRBJ2-5	TRBV5-1
CASSLAWAGGAKNIQYF	TGTGCCAGCAGCTTAGCGTGGGCGGGAGGGGCCAAAAACATTCAGTACTTC	many	TRBD2	TRBJ2-4	TRBV7-2
CASSSAEYPYEQYF	TGTGCCAGCAGTTCGGCGGAGTACCCCTACGAGCAGTACTTC	NA	NA	TRBJ2-7	TRBV28
CASSSKLGGGFMNTEAFF	TGCGCCAGCAGCTCAAAGTTGGGAGGGGGTTTTATGAACACTGAAGCTTTCTTT	NA	NA	TRBJ1-1	TRBV5-1
CATSRDNTADTEAFF	TGTGCCACCAGCAGGGACAATACGGCAGACACTGAAGCTTTCTTT	many	NA	TRBJ1-1	TRBV15
CSATLFLRAGADTEQFF	TGCAGTGCTACCCTGTTCCTGAGAGCGGGAGCGGACACTGAGCAGTTCTTC	few	TRBD2	TRBJ2-1	TRBV20-1
CASSTGFETQYF	TGTGCCAGTAGTACAGGGTTTGAGACCCAGTACTTC	many	NA	TRBJ2-5	TRBV19
CATSSQGVRAGELFF	TGTGCCACCAGCAGTCAGGGAGTAAGGGCCGGGGAGCTGTTTTTT	many	NA	TRBJ2-2	TRBV15